This is a list of T cell receptor beta chains from one sample in a study of T cells in Graves' hyperthyroidism and ophthalmopathy. Using its own MiXCR run on the multiplex PCR reads, TCRdb lists one record per CDR3 protein. The sample contains about 340,000 distinct CDR3 sequences, roughly 18% of which appear only once. Sample: blood. Receptors originate from a woman aged 45-65 years with Graves' hyperthyroidism. Each CDR3 is given with its conserved first and last residue. A D gene is named only where the DNA matches it firmly. Expanded clones get a size class; other rows say once, few or many, or leave the size out.

d_gene | j_gene | v_gene | abundance | CDR3aa | CDR3nt
TRBD1 | TRBJ1-2 | TRBV20-1 | . | CSAAGTGRSGEGYTF | TGCAGTGCTGCTGGGACAGGGAGGAGCGGCGAGGGCTACACCTTC
. | TRBJ2-2 | TRBV2 | many | CASEGFGGELFF | TGTGCCAGCGAAGGGTTCGGCGGGGAGCTGTTTTTT
. | TRBJ1-2 | TRBV6-1 | . | CASSDIYRVNYGYTF | TGTGCCAGCAGTGATATATACAGGGTTAACTATGGCTACACCTTC
TRBD2 | TRBJ2-1 | TRBV30 | many | CAWSPRGLAVNEQFF | TGTGCCTGGAGTCCTCGCGGCCTAGCGGTAAATGAGCAGTTCTTC
. | TRBJ2-1 | TRBV5-1 | many | CASSADPPDSYNEQFF | TGCGCCAGCAGCGCGGACCCCCCAGACTCCTACAATGAGCAGTTCTTC
TRBD1 | TRBJ2-7 | TRBV29-1 | . | CSGSWTGADEQYF | TGCAGCGGGAGCTGGACAGGGGCTGACGAGCAGTACTTC
. | TRBJ2-2 | TRBV28 | many | CASSLSGTGTGELFF | TGTGCCAGCAGTTTATCTGGGACGGGCACCGGGGAGCTGTTTTTT
. | TRBJ2-5 | TRBV2 | . | CASSEGALLGETQYF | TGTGCCAGCAGTGAAGGGGCCCTACTAGGGGAGACCCAGTACTTC
TRBD1 | TRBJ1-2 | TRBV28 | many | CASTEQGIDGYTF | TGTGCCAGCACAGAACAGGGGATCGATGGCTACACCTTC
. | TRBJ2-3 | TRBV6-5 | . | CASSYREGGTDTQYF | TGTGCCAGCAGTTATAGGGAGGGGGGCACAGATACGCAGTATTTT
. | TRBJ1-6 | TRBV5-6 | . | CASSLRDAPALHF | TGTGCCAGCAGCCTCCGGGACGCCCCAGCCCTCCACTTT
. | TRBJ1-4 | TRBV18 | many | CASSPFAEGATNEKLFF | TGTGCCAGCTCACCTTTCGCGGAAGGGGCAACTAATGAAAAACTGTTTTTT
. | TRBJ1-4 | TRBV7-9 | . | CASSLVGFGEKLFF | TGTGCCAGCAGCTTAGTCGGATTCGGTGAAAAACTGTTTTTT
. | TRBJ2-1 | TRBV6-1 | many | CASSFRAENEQFF | TGTGCCAGCAGTTTCAGGGCGGAGAATGAGCAGTTCTTC
. | TRBJ2-3 | TRBV2 | . | CASSGRSGSSDTQYF | TGTGCCAGCAGTGGAAGGAGCGGTTCTTCAGATACGCAGTATTTT
. | TRBJ1-2 | TRBV18 | . | CASSPTADTNYGYTF | TGTGCCAGCTCACCGACCGCGGATACTAACTATGGCTACACCTTC
. | TRBJ2-7 | TRBV2 | few | CASSESRADYEQYF | TGTGCCAGCAGTGAATCCCGGGCAGACTACGAGCAGTACTTC
. | TRBJ2-5 | TRBV2 | many | CASTAGQQETQYF | TGTGCCAGCACCGCGGGACAGCAAGAGACCCAGTACTTC
TRBD1 | TRBJ2-1 | TRBV7-6 | few | CASSSPPDRGDNEQFF | TGTGCCAGCAGCTCCCCTCCCGACAGGGGTGACAATGAGCAGTTCTTC
TRBD1 | TRBJ2-3 | TRBV20-1 | few | CSVGDRYTDTQYF | TGCAGTGTAGGGGACAGGTACACAGATACGCAGTATTTT
TRBD2 | TRBJ2-5 | TRBV28 | many | CASSETGLAGELQETQYF | TGTGCCAGCAGTGAAACGGGACTAGCGGGAGAACTGCAAGAGACCCAGTACTTC
. | TRBJ2-7 | TRBV29-1 | many | CSVDTGSSSYEQYF | TGCAGCGTGGATACAGGGTCGTCCTCCTACGAGCAGTACTTC
. | TRBJ2-2 | TRBV11-2 | many | CASSYQSNGELFF | TGTGCCAGCAGCTACCAGTCGAACGGGGAGCTGTTTTTT
TRBD2 | TRBJ2-1 | TRBV20-1 | . | CSARDRTSGSYNEQFF | TGCAGTGCTAGAGACCGGACTAGCGGCTCCTACAATGAGCAGTTCTTC
. | TRBJ2-1 | TRBV20-1 | . | CSARDLGGAGYNEQFF | TGCAGTGCTAGAGATCTGGGGGGAGCGGGTTACAATGAGCAGTTCTTC
. | TRBJ2-3 | TRBV7-2 | many | CASSLAPATTDTQYF | TGTGCCAGCAGCCTAGCACCCGCGACCACAGATACGCAGTATTTT
. | TRBJ2-1 | TRBV29-1 | few | CSVEGGNYEQFF | TGCAGCGTTGAAGGGGGTAACTATGAGCAGTTCTTC
. | TRBJ2-1 | TRBV20-1 | few | CSAAAPQWGNEQFF | TGCAGTGCTGCGGCACCCCAATGGGGCAATGAGCAGTTCTTC
TRBD2 | TRBJ2-5 | TRBV18 | . | CASSPIDGASGRAEETQYF | TGTGCCAGCTCACCCATCGATGGAGCTAGCGGGAGGGCCGAGGAGACCCAGTACTTC
TRBD2 | TRBJ2-1 | TRBV18 | . | CASSPYTSGRTNEQFF | TGTGCCAGCTCACCATATACTAGCGGGAGAACCAATGAGCAGTTCTTC
TRBD2 | TRBJ2-5 | TRBV6-1 | few | CASSSIGLAGEGGETQYF | TGTGCCAGCAGTTCCATCGGACTAGCGGGGGAGGGTGGAGAGACCCAGTACTTC
. | TRBJ1-3 | TRBV10-1 | . | CASSESGTSGNTIYF | TGCGCCAGCAGTGAGTCCGGGACAAGTGGAAACACCATATATTTT
TRBD2 | TRBJ2-3 | TRBV10-3 | many | CAARSGSSDTQYF | TGTGCCGCCCGGAGCGGGAGCTCAGATACGCAGTATTTT
. | TRBJ2-7 | TRBV10-3 | . | CAIQGPHEQYF | TGTGCCATCCAGGGACCCCACGAGCAGTACTTC
. | TRBJ1-1 | TRBV11-3 | . | CASSEGIGPNTEAFF | TGTGCCAGCAGCGAGGGGATAGGACCGAACACTGAAGCTTTCTTT
TRBD2 | TRBJ2-7 | TRBV6-2/TRBV6-3 | many | CASSLAGGPGEQYF | TGTGCCAGCAGTCTAGCGGGAGGCCCGGGTGAGCAGTACTTC
TRBD2 | TRBJ2-5 | TRBV11-2 | many | CASSSGLADLGTQYF | TGTGCCAGCAGCTCGGGACTAGCGGACCTTGGGACCCAGTACTTC
TRBD1 | TRBJ2-1 | TRBV15 | many | CATSRDRDSSYNEQFF | TGTGCCACCAGCAGAGATCGGGACAGCTCCTACAATGAGCAGTTCTTC
. | TRBJ1-2 | TRBV27 | many | CASSQRIQGYGYTF | TGTGCCAGCAGTCAAAGAATACAGGGCTATGGCTACACCTTC
. | TRBJ2-1 | TRBV5-1 | . | CASSLAPMNEQFF | TGCGCCAGCAGCTTGGCCCCCATGAATGAGCAGTTCTTC
. | TRBJ2-1 | TRBV29-1 | many | CSVDAIELNEQFF | TGCAGCGTTGATGCTATTGAGCTAAATGAGCAGTTCTTC
. | TRBJ2-1 | TRBV9 | few | CASSDRGSLNEQFF | TGTGCCAGCAGCGATCGGGGGTCCCTCAATGAGCAGTTCTTC
. | TRBJ2-1 | TRBV12-3/TRBV12-4 | many | CASGAAHNEQFF | TGTGCCAGCGGGGCTGCGCACAATGAGCAGTTCTTC
. | TRBJ1-1 | TRBV9 | few | CASSALRDSGLLNTEAFF | TGTGCCAGCAGCGCCCTCCGGGACTCCGGTCTGTTGAACACTGAAGCTTTCTTT
. | TRBJ1-4 | TRBV28 | few | CASSSGGVEKLFF | TGTGCCAGCAGTTCCGGGGGAGTTGAAAAACTGTTTTTT
. | TRBJ2-3 | TRBV5-4 | few | CASSLVSSADTQYF | TGTGCCAGCAGCTTGGTATCCAGTGCAGATACGCAGTATTTT
. | TRBJ2-7 | TRBV7-2 | many | CASPRSPVGTATYEQYF | TGTGCCAGCCCCCGGTCACCGGTTGGGACCGCGACCTACGAGCAGTACTTC
. | TRBJ1-1 | TRBV12-3/TRBV12-4 | few | CASTLHSGGEAFF | TGTGCCAGCACCCTCCACTCCGGGGGTGAAGCTTTCTTT
. | TRBJ1-1 | TRBV28 | . | CASSSGPPRRAFF | TGTGCCAGCAGTTCGGGACCCCCAAGGAGAGCTTTCTTT
TRBD2 | TRBJ2-3 | TRBV5-1 | . | CASNRGSNADTQYF | TGCGCCAGCAATCGCGGGAGTAACGCAGATACGCAGTATTTT